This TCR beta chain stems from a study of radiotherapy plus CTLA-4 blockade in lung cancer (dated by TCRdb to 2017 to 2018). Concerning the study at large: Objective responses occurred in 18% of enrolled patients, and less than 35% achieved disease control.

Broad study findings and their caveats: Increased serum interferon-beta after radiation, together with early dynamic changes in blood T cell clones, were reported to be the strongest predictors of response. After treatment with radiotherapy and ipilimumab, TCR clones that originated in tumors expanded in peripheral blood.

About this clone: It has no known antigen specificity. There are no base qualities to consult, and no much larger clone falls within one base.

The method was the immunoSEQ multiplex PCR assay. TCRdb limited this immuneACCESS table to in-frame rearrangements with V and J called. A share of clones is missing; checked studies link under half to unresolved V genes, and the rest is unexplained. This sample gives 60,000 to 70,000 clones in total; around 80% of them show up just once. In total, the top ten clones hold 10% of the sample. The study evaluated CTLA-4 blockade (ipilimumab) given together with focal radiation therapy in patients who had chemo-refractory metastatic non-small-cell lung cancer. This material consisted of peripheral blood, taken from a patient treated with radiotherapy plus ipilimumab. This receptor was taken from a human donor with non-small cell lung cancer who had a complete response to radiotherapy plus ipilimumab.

The nucleotides are TGTGCCTGGAGTAAAGGGGAGGCAGATACGCAGTATTTT. Its coded protein is CAWSKGEADTQYF. The rearrangement joined TRBV30 to TRBJ2-3, with TRBD2 tentatively as D gene (6 bases match). From cysteine to phenylalanine, the CDR3 is 13 amino acids long. Only the CDR3 part of the read is kept: 39 bases, read in frame from the first base. The germline V gene encodes CDR1 GTSNPN and CDR2 SVGIG (reference sequence). A distance of 10 bases separates the germline ends of V and J, which lose 2 bases and 4 bases respectively.